A selection of T cell receptor beta chains follows, all from one sample in a study of blood T cell repertoires in COVID-19. Libraries were prepared by immunoSEQ multiplex PCR; TCRdb keeps only in-frame clonotypes and omits some of them. The sample gives some 230,000 clones, about 80% of which show up once; about 1.3% is in the top ten. The sample was PBMCs or T cells enriched from blood (not recorded which). Source of these receptors: a woman aged 40 to 50 with acute COVID-19. The CDR3 runs from the conserved cysteine through the conserved F or W. D genes are given only for firm matches. Only some rows state a clone size, as once, few, many or a class for expanded clones.

NA,TRBD1,TRBJ2-5,TRBV19,TGTGCCAGTAGTACTGGGACAGGGTTGGAGACCCAGTACTTC,CASSTGTGLETQYF
NA,NA,TRBJ1-1,TRBV7-9,TGTGCCAGCAGCCGTCCGGACAGAACGAATGGAGCTTTCTTT,CASSRPDRTNGAFF
NA,NA,TRBJ2-2,TRBV7-9,TGTGCCAGCAGCTCCTCAATTTGGGGGGTCAGCACCGGGGAGCTGTTTTTT,CASSSSIWGVSTGELFF
NA,NA,TRBJ2-7,TRBV11-1,TGTGCCAGCAGCCTCACGGGGGAGAGCTCCTACGAGCAGTACTTC,CASSLTGESSYEQYF
NA,TRBD1,TRBJ2-7,TRBV27,TGTGCCAGCAGTCTACAGGGGCCGTCCTACGAGCAGTACTTC,CASSLQGPSYEQYF
few,TRBD1,TRBJ1-2,TRBV29-1,TGCAGCGTCGGGGACAGTGGGTGGGGCTACACCTTC,CSVGDSGWGYTF
NA,TRBD1,TRBJ2-5,TRBV7-2,TGTGCCAGCAGCTTAACCGGGACAGGCTACCAAGAGACCCAGTACTTC,CASSLTGTGYQETQYF
NA,NA,TRBJ2-6,TRBV9,TGTGCCAGCAGCTCTAGAGTCTCTGGGGCCAACGTCCTGACTTTC,CASSSRVSGANVLTF
NA,NA,TRBJ1-1,TRBV25-1,TGTGCCAGCAGTGGCAGGTCGAACACTGAAGCTTTCTTT,CASSGRSNTEAFF
NA,TRBD2,TRBJ2-5,TRBV15,TGTGCCACCAGCAGGACTAGCGAGAAGGGTGAGACCCAGTACTTC,CATSRTSEKGETQYF
NA,NA,TRBJ1-3,TRBV11-2,TGTGCCAGCAGCTCCCGGGTACCCTCTGGAAACACCATATATTTT,CASSSRVPSGNTIYF
NA,TRBD2,TRBJ2-3,TRBV6-1,TGTGCCAGCAGTGAATTAGCGGGAGGGAGCACAGATACGCAGTATTTT,CASSELAGGSTDTQYF
once,NA,TRBJ1-1,TRBV9,TGTGCCAGCACCAGGGTTGAGAACACTGAAGCTTTCTTT,CASTRVENTEAFF
once,TRBD1,TRBJ2-2,TRBV6-6,TGTGCCAGCGTGTCGGGACAGGGAACCGGGGAGCTGTTTTTT,CASVSGQGTGELFF
NA,NA,TRBJ1-1,TRBV7-9,TGTGCCAGCAGCTTAGGAGGGTCCATGAACACTGAAGCTTTCTTT,CASSLGGSMNTEAFF
NA,NA,TRBJ1-1,TRBV10-1,TGCGCCAGCAGTGAGGGCCGCCAGAACACTGAAGCTTTCTTT,CASSEGRQNTEAFF
NA,TRBD1,TRBJ2-2,TRBV30,TGTGCCTGTAAACCGGGACAGGGGACCGGGGAGCTGTTTTTT,CACKPGQGTGELFF
NA,NA,TRBJ1-5,TRBV7-9,TGTGCCAGCAGCTTAGCATCGGGTTATAGCAATCAGCCCCAGCATTTT,CASSLASGYSNQPQHF
NA,NA,TRBJ2-5,TRBV6-6,TGTGCCAGCAGTTCCTCTAAGGGTCCAGGGGAGACCCAGTACTTC,CASSSSKGPGETQYF
NA,NA,TRBJ2-1,TRBV21-1,TGTGCCAGCAGCAAAGACCGGGACAGGCCCTACAATGAGCAGTTCTTC,CASSKDRDRPYNEQFF
NA,NA,TRBJ1-1,TRBV11-2,TGTGCCAGCAGCTTAGGAGGGTTCTCGACTGAAGCTTTCTTT,CASSLGGFSTEAFF
NA,NA,TRBJ1-2,TRBV3-1/TRBV3-2,TGTGCCAGCAGCCACGGTACTAACTATGGCTACACCTTC,CASSHGTNYGYTF
NA,TRBD1,TRBJ2-2,TRBV28,TGTGCCAGCAGTTTATGGGCGGGTGTACAGGGGAGCCGGAACACCGGGGAGCTGTTTTTT,CASSLWAGVQGSRNTGELFF
NA,TRBD1,TRBJ1-2,TRBV28,TGTGCCAGCAGTTCCGGGACAGGAGTATATGGCTACACCTTC,CASSSGTGVYGYTF
NA,TRBD1,TRBJ2-7,TRBV7-9,TGTGCCAGCAGGTTAATTTCCGGGACAGGGAAGTACGAGCAGTACTTC,CASRLISGTGKYEQYF
NA,TRBD1,TRBJ1-5,TRBV6-2/TRBV6-3,TGTGCCAGCAGTTTCCAACAGGGGATCAATCAGCCCCAGCATTTT,CASSFQQGINQPQHF
NA,TRBD1,TRBJ1-6,TRBV11-2,TGTGCCAGCAGCTCCACAGGGGGGACGAGCTATAATTCACCCCTCCACTTT,CASSSTGGTSYNSPLHF
NA,TRBD1,TRBJ2-6,TRBV5-4,TGTGCCAGCCACAGGGGCTCTGGGGCCAACGTCCTGACTTTC,CASHRGSGANVLTF
NA,NA,TRBJ1-2,TRBV28,TGTGCCAGCATCTCCTCCGGGACAACCGGCTATGGCTACACCTTC,CASISSGTTGYGYTF
few,TRBD1,TRBJ2-7,TRBV5-4,TGTGCCAGCTCAAGGGACAGCACCTACGAGCAGTACTTC,CASSRDSTYEQYF
once,TRBD1,TRBJ1-5,TRBV27,TGTGCCAGCAGTTTAACCGGGACAGGGGCTGGTCAGCCCCAGCATTTT,CASSLTGTGAGQPQHF
NA,NA,TRBJ2-7,TRBV7-9,TGTGCCAGCAGCTTATCAGACGAGCAGTACTTC,CASSLSDEQYF
NA,TRBD1,TRBJ1-4,TRBV5-8,TGTGCCAGCAGCTCGGAACAGGGGGCGCTTGTTGAAAAACTGTTTTTT,CASSSEQGALVEKLFF
NA,NA,TRBJ1-2,TRBV30,TGTGCCTGGAGTTTTTCTAGGAACTATGGCTACACCTTC,CAWSFSRNYGYTF
NA,NA,TRBJ2-7,TRBV4-1,TGCGCCAGCAGCCAGAGGAGGGACAGCTCCTACGAGCAGTACTTC,CASSQRRDSSYEQYF
NA,TRBD1,TRBJ2-7,TRBV30,TGTGCCTGGGAACCGGGACAGGGGATCTACGAGCAGTACTTC,CAWEPGQGIYEQYF
NA,TRBD1,TRBJ2-1,TRBV7-2,TGTGCCAGCAGCCGGGACAGGGGTGTCGGTGAGCAGTTCTTC,CASSRDRGVGEQFF
NA,NA,TRBJ1-2,TRBV28,TGTGCCAGCAGTTACCCAACCAACGGTGGCTACACCTTC,CASSYPTNGGYTF
NA,TRBD1,TRBJ2-7,TRBV7-6,TGTGCCAGCAGCTCCTACAGGGGCTCCTACGAGCAGTACTTC,CASSSYRGSYEQYF
NA,TRBD1,TRBJ2-7,TRBV4-3,TGCGCCAGCAGCCAAGATGGACAGGTCTCATTCTACGAGCAGTACTTC,CASSQDGQVSFYEQYF
NA,TRBD2,TRBJ2-3,TRBV5-4,TGTGCCAGCAGCTCCCGGGCTAGCGGGAGGGCAGATACGCAGTATTTT,CASSSRASGRADTQYF
NA,TRBD1,TRBJ1-2,TRBV27,TGTGCCAGCAGTTCAGGGGGCACTAACTATGGCTACACCTTC,CASSSGGTNYGYTF
NA,NA,TRBJ1-3,TRBV7-2,TGTGCCAGCAGCCTATTTGAGTTCGGCACCATATATTTT,CASSLFEFGTIYF
NA,NA,TRBJ2-7,TRBV14,TGTGCCAGCAGCCAACTCAACAGGGACTACGAGCAGTACTTC,CASSQLNRDYEQYF
NA,NA,TRBJ1-2,TRBV3-1/TRBV3-2,TGTGCCAGCAGCCAACGTCGAGGCGGCTACACCTTC,CASSQRRGGYTF
few,NA,TRBJ2-7,TRBV30,TGTGCCTGGAGTGTGATGACAGGCTCCTACGAGCAGTACTTC,CAWSVMTGSYEQYF
NA,NA,TRBJ2-1,TRBV7-2,TGTGCCAGCAGCTTAGGATATGGGCGCTTCAATGAGCAGTTCTTC,CASSLGYGRFNEQFF
once,NA,TRBJ1-3,TRBV28,TGTGCCAGCAGTTCCCCCTCGGCGGGTACCAAACTCGCCATATATTTT,CASSSPSAGTKLAIYF
NA,TRBD2,TRBJ2-7,TRBV19,TGTGCCAGTAGCCCTTCGGCGGGGCGGGAGCGATCCTACGAGCAGTACTTC,CASSPSAGRERSYEQYF
NA,NA,TRBJ1-2,TRBV28,TGTGCCAGCAGCCTGGAAATGGTCAGGGGAAATGGCTACACCTTC,CASSLEMVRGNGYTF
NA,TRBD2,TRBJ2-1,TRBV29-1,TGCAGCGTTGAAGTCCGGGGACTAGCGGGGGACGATGAGCAGTTCTTC,CSVEVRGLAGDDEQFF
NA,NA,TRBJ1-2,TRBV7-9,TGTGCCAGCAGCTTATATCCGCAAGGACAGCTTCTTAACTATGGCTACACCTTC,CASSLYPQGQLLNYGYTF
NA,TRBD1,TRBJ1-2,TRBV7-9,TGTGCCAGCAGCCGAGGACAGGGAATCTATGGCTACACCTTC,CASSRGQGIYGYTF
NA,TRBD1,TRBJ1-1,TRBV20-1,TGCAGTGCCCTCAGGGGGATTGAAGCTTTCTTT,CSALRGIEAFF
NA,NA,TRBJ1-2,TRBV6-5,TGTGCCAGCAGCCTGCCCTTAACTCATGGCTACACCTTC,CASSLPLTHGYTF
NA,NA,TRBJ1-1,TRBV18,TGTGCCAGCTCGTCCCCCCAAGCAGGTGAAGCTTTCTTT,CASSSPQAGEAFF
NA,NA,TRBJ2-1,TRBV2,TGTGCCAGCAGTCCAGGGTTTGCCGAGCAGTTCTTC,CASSPGFAEQFF